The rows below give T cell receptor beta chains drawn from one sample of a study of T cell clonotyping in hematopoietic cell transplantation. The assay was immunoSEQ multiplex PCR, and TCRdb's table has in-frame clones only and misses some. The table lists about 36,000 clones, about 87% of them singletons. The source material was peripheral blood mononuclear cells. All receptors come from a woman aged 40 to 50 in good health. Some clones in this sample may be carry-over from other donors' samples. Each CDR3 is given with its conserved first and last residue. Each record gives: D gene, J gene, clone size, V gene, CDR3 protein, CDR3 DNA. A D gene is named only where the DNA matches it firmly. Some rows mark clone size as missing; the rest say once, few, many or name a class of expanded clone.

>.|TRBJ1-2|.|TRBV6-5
CASSYDQGYGYTF
TGTGCCAGCAGTTACGATCAGGGGTATGGCTACACCTTC
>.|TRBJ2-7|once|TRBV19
CASSIRGIPGYEQYF
TGTGCCAGTAGTATAAGAGGTATACCCGGCTACGAGCAGTACTTC
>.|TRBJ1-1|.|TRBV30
CAWRRSLEAFF
TGTGCCTGGAGGAGAAGCCTTGAAGCTTTCTTT
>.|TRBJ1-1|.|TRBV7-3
CASSRAGVDTEAFF
TGTGCCAGCAGCCGTGCGGGGGTGGACACTGAAGCTTTCTTT
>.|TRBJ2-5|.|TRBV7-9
CASSFSAVETQYF
TGTGCCAGCAGCTTTAGTGCGGTGGAGACCCAGTACTTC
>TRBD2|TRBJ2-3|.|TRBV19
CASSISGTDTQYF
TGTGCCAGTAGTATTAGCGGGACAGATACGCAGTATTTT
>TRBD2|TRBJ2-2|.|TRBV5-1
CASTLAGTGELFF
TGCGCCAGCACGCTAGCGGGCACCGGGGAGCTGTTTTTT
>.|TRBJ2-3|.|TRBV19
CASGGGGSQYF
TGTGCCAGTGGGGGAGGGGGATCGCAGTATTTT
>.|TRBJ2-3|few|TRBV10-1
CASSESGTDTQYF
TGCGCCAGCAGTGAGTCGGGCACAGATACGCAGTATTTT
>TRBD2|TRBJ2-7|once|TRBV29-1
CSVLTSGAYEQYF
TGCAGCGTCCTGACTAGCGGGGCCTACGAGCAGTACTTC
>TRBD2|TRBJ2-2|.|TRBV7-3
CASSPGLGFTGELFF
TGTGCCAGCAGCCCGGGACTAGGATTCACCGGGGAGCTGTTTTTT
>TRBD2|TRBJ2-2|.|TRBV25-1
CASSELGTRSAGELFF
TGTGCCAGCAGTGAATTAGGGACTAGATCGGCCGGGGAGCTGTTTTTT
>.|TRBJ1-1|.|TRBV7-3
CASSLSSRTEAFF
TGTGCCAGCAGCTTAAGTTCCCGGACTGAAGCTTTCTTT
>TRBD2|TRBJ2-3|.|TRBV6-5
CASSSSSGSYDTQYF
TGTGCCAGCAGTTCTTCTAGCGGGAGTTACGATACGCAGTATTTT
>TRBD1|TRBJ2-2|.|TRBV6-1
CASSGTGWAGELFF
TGTGCCAGCAGTGGGACAGGGTGGGCCGGGGAGCTGTTTTTT
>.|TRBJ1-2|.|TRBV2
CASSEAANSYGYTF
TGTGCCAGCAGTGAGGCAGCGAACTCCTATGGCTACACCTTC
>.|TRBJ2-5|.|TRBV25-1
CASKEERGQETQYF
TGTGCCAGCAAGGAGGAGAGGGGCCAAGAGACCCAGTACTTC
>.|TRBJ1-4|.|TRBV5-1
CASSRGQVSTNEKLFF
TGCGCCAGCAGCCGGGGGCAGGTGTCAACTAATGAAAAACTGTTTTTT
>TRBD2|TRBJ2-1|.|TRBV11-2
CASSPSGGRNYNEQFF
TGTGCCAGCAGCCCGAGCGGGGGACGAAACTACAATGAGCAGTTCTTC
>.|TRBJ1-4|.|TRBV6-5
CASSYSISNEKLFF
TGTGCCAGCAGTTACTCGATCTCTAATGAAAAACTGTTTTTT
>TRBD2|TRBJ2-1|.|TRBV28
CASNSMGGGSGRNQQFF
TGTGCCAGCAACTCGATGGGGGGTGGTAGCGGGCGAAATCAGCAGTTCTTC
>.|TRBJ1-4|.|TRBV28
CASSLPVGNTNEKLFF
TGTGCCAGCAGTCTACCCGTAGGAAACACTAATGAAAAACTGTTTTTT
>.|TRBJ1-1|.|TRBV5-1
CASSLDLEVAFF
TGCGCCAGCAGCTTGGATCTAGAGGTCGCTTTCTTT
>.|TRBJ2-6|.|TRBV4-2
CASSPVTSGANVLTF
TGTGCCAGCAGCCCCGTAACCTCTGGGGCCAACGTCCTGACTTTC
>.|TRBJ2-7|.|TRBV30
CAWRRAGGTEQYF
TGTGCCTGGAGACGGGCAGGGGGGACCGAGCAGTACTTC
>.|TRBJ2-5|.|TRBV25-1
CASSGGKETQYF
TGTGCCAGCAGTGGAGGGAAAGAGACCCAGTACTTC
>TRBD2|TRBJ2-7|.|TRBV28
CASSPNTSGDYEQYF
TGTGCCAGCAGCCCTAACACTAGCGGAGACTACGAGCAGTACTTC
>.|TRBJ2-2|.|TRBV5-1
CASSFEQHSGELFF
TGCGCCAGCAGCTTCGAACAACATTCCGGGGAGCTGTTTTTT
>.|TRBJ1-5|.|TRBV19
CASSIANRNQPQHF
TGTGCCAGTAGTATAGCCAACAGAAATCAGCCCCAGCATTTT
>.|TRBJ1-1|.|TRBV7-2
CASKRGAGSHTEAFF
TGTGCCAGCAAAAGGGGGGCAGGGTCCCACACTGAAGCTTTCTTT
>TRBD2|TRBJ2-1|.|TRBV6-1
CASSEDTAGGEQFF
TGTGCCAGCAGTGAAGATACAGCGGGGGGTGAGCAGTTCTTC
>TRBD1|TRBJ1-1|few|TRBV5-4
CASSLGTGARTEAFF
TGTGCCAGCAGCTTAGGGACAGGGGCCCGTACTGAAGCTTTCTTT
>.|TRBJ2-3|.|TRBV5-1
CASSSVTAESTDTQYF
TGCGCCAGCAGCTCGGTGACAGCTGAAAGCACAGATACGCAGTATTTT
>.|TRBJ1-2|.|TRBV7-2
CASSSAGHYGYTF
TGTGCCAGCAGTTCAGCAGGGCACTATGGCTACACCTTC
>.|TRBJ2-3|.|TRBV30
CACRRETSTDTQYF
TGTGCCTGTCGGCGGGAAACCAGCACAGATACGCAGTATTTT
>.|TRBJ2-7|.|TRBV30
CAWSALTVADEQYF
TGTGCCTGGAGTGCCCTTACTGTGGCAGACGAGCAGTACTTC
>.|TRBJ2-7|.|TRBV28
CASSTLDEQYF
TGTGCCAGCAGTACTCTTGACGAGCAGTACTTC
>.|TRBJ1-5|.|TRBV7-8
CASSLTFWARSHF
TGTGCCAGCAGCTTAACCTTTTGGGCCCGCTCGCATTTT
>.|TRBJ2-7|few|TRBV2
CASRSLIYEQYF
TGTGCCAGCAGGAGTTTGATCTACGAGCAGTACTTC
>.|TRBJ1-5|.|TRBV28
CASRSQGQPQHF
TGTGCCAGCAGGTCACAGGGTCAGCCCCAGCATTTT
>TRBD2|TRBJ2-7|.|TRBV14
CASSQRPPSGNHEQYF
TGTGCCAGCAGCCAACGGCCTCCTAGCGGGAACCACGAGCAGTACTTC
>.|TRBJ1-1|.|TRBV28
CACHGTEAFF
TGTGCCTGTCACGGCACTGAAGCTTTCTTT
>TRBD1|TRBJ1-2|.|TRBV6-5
CASSPGQGGGYTF
TGTGCCAGCAGTCCCGGACAGGGAGGAGGCTACACCTTC
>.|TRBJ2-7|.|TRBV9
CASSVAPETYEQYF
TGTGCCAGCAGCGTAGCGCCCGAAACCTACGAGCAGTACTTC
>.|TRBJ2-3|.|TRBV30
CAWTASTDTQYF
TGTGCCTGGACTGCTAGCACAGATACGCAGTATTTT
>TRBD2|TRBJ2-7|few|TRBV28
CASSLGRGLTYEQYF
TGTGCCAGCAGTTTAGGGAGGGGCCTCACCTACGAGCAGTACTTC
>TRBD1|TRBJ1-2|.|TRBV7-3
CASSLTRTGDGYTF
TGTGCCAGCAGCTTAACTAGGACAGGGGACGGCTACACCTTC
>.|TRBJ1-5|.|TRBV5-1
CASSSGLNQPQHF
TGCGCCAGCAGCTCAGGGCTTAATCAGCCCCAGCATTTT
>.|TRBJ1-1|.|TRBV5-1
CASSLVGLGDTEAFF
TGCGCCAGCAGCTTGGTAGGCCTGGGGGACACTGAAGCTTTCTTT
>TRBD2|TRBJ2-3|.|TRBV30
CAWTSAGGSQDTQYF
TGTGCCTGGACATCTGCGGGAGGATCCCAAGATACGCAGTATTTT
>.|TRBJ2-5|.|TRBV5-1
CASSGVTGRQETQYF
TGCGCCAGCAGCGGAGTAACAGGGAGACAAGAGACCCAGTACTTC
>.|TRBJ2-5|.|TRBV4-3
CASSQVDRRETQYF
TGCGCCAGCAGCCAAGTCGACAGAAGAGAGACCCAGTACTTC
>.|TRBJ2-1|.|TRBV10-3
CAIMGLNEQFF
TGTGCCATCATGGGGCTTAATGAGCAGTTCTTC
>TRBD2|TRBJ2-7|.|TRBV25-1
CASSDPVGGREQYF
TGTGCCAGCAGTGATCCGGTGGGAGGGCGGGAGCAGTACTTC
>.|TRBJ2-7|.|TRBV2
CASSRQGYEQYF
TGTGCCAGCAGTAGGCAGGGCTACGAGCAGTACTTC
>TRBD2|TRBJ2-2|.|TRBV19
CASSVGLAGNTGELFF
TGTGCCAGTAGTGTGGGACTAGCGGGGAACACCGGGGAGCTGTTTTTT
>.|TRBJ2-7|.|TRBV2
CASNPFRETEQYF
TGTGCCAGCAACCCCTTCAGGGAAACCGAGCAGTACTTC
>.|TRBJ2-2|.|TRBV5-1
CASSNRRLNTGELFF
TGCGCCAGCAGCAATAGGAGACTTAACACCGGGGAGCTGTTTTTT